This T cell receptor beta chain was captured in a study of Graves' ophthalmopathy and Graves' hyperthyroidism. Study findings and constraints: Between ophthalmopathy and stable hyperthyroidism, a 13-signature model drew a separation with roughly 88% sensitivity and 75% to 82% specificity. Thyroid clonotypes that were expanded above 0.001 frequency mostly also appeared in blood.

For repertoire sequencing, the TCR beta CDR3 regions were amplified from RNA transcripts. Second-round multiplex PCR came after first-round RT-PCR with HTBI primers. TCRdb called the multiplex PCR reads again in MiXCR, with one record for every CDR3 protein. The sample shows more than 1,000,000 distinct CDR3 sequences, about two fifths of them seen only once. This clonotype came up once. Antigen unknown. CDR1 is ENHRY, CDR2 SYGVKD, per germline. The length of the CDR3 is 16 residues. Excluded: other autoimmune disease, uncontrolled infection, pregnancy or lactation. Diagnosis used clinical symptoms, serum thyroxine, TRAb, thyroid ultrasound and orbital computed tomography.

The chain carries TRBV10-3 and TRBJ1-6; no definite D call. This receptor was identified in an adult man with Graves' hyperthyroidism. The sample comprised peripheral blood or thyroid tissue (not recorded which). The chain's CDR3 is CARAWGGSSYNSPLHF. In DNA, the CDR3 is TGTGCTAGAGCCTGGGGAGGGAGCTCCTATAATTCACCCCTCCACTTT.